These 10 T cell receptor beta chains originate from one sample sequenced in a study of T cell responses to AZD1222 COVID-19 vaccine. Sequencing used immunoSEQ multiplex PCR; TCRdb keeps in-frame clones, though not all of them. Of 110,000 to 150,000 clones listed, about 89% are singletons. The input for sequencing was peripheral blood, taken on day 0 of AZD1222 vaccination. These receptors all come from an adult in good health.

V usage is TRBV7-3 and J usage is TRBJ2-3, with TRBD2 matching over 14 bases. CDR3 size: 18 residues. The germline CDR1 and CDR2 sequences are SGHTA and FQGTGA. Losses at the gene ends were 5 bases for V and 5 bases for J; bases not matched to a gene: 12. Here the CDR3 DNA reads TGTGCCAGCAGCCAGGGTGATAGACTAGCGGGAGGGATAGATACGCAGTATTTT. This gives the protein CASSQGDRLAGGIDTQYF.

CDR3 sequence: CASSYGRVRETQYF. The CDR3 coding sequence is TGTGCCAGCAGTTACGGCAGGGTTAGAGAGACCCAGTACTTC. V and J are TRBV6-5 and TRBJ2-5; perhaps TRBD1 as D (5 bases). The germline CDR1 and CDR2 sequences are MNHEY and SVGAGI. This CDR3 contains 14 residues. V shed 2 bases and J shed 4 bases, with 11 bases lying between them.

The V and J genes are TRBV10-3 and TRBJ2-7; 10 nucleotides agree with TRBD1. Trimming at V came to 4 bases and at J to 4 bases, leaving 4 bases not matched to a gene. Germline lookup yields CDR1 ENHRY and CDR2 SYGVKD. This CDR3 spans 14 amino acids. The CDR3 region is CAISGTGGNYEQYF. CDR3 DNA: TGTGCCATCAGTGGGACAGGGGGGAATTACGAGCAGTACTTC.

DNA of the CDR3: TGCGCCAGCAGCTTGCCAGGGACAGGGACTGAGCAGTACTTC. Its protein product is CASSLPGTGTEQYF. The gene calls are TRBV5-1 and TRBJ2-7; TRBD1 agrees at 9 bases. V was pared by 1 base and J by 7 bases, with 6 bases of the junction left unmatched. The CDR3 totals 14 residues. The V gene's germline CDR1 is SGHRS and CDR2 YFSETQ.

The J gene is TRBJ1-2, the V gene TRBV7-9, with unresolved D. Germline V gene data show CDR1 as SEHNR and CDR2 as FQNEAQ (reference sequence). Trimming stripped 2 bases from V and 6 bases from J, with 19 bases between. CDR3 length: 16 amino acids. Here the CDR3 reads CASSLLMPGNRHGYTF. CDR3 in DNA: TGTGCCAGCAGCTTACTTATGCCGGGGAATCGGCATGGCTACACCTTC.

This chain connects TRBV3-1 (or the pseudogene TRBV3-2) to TRBJ1-3; D remains ambiguous. The CDR3 length is 16 residues. CDR1 and CDR2 from the germline V gene are LGHDT and YNNKEL (reference sequence). The V end lost 1 base, the J end lost 2 bases, and 12 bases lay between the germline ends. Written as DNA, the CDR3 is TGTGCCAGCAGCCAAGGTTTAGTGGGTGCTGGAAACACCATATATTTT. Protein: CASSQGLVGAGNTIYF.

The chain employs TRBV28 and TRBJ1-1; D call uncertain. V lost 6 bases and J 8 bases, leaving 13 bases between the germline ends. Germline V gives CDR1 MDHEN, CDR2 SYDVKM. The CDR3 extends over 12 amino acids. The CDR3 loop is CASSPKVYEAFF. For the CDR3, the DNA is TGTGCCAGCAGCCCCAAGGTCTACGAAGCTTTCTTT. The full variable domain, rest sourced from reference TRBV28 and TRBJ1-1, is DVKVTQSSRYLVKRTGEKVFLECVQDMDHENMFWYRQDPGLGLRLIYFSYDVKMKEKGDIPEGYSVSREKKERFSLILESASTNQTSMYLCASSPKVYEAFFGQGTRLTVV.

The V and J genes are TRBV30 and TRBJ1-2; 12 bases agree with TRBD1. CDR1 and CDR2 (germline): GTSNPN, SVGIG (reference sequence). V lost 3 bases to trimming and J lost 4 bases; unmatched junction nucleotides: 9. This CDR3 has 16 amino acids. The CDR3 sequence: CAWSGTGGMALYGYTF. The CDR3 DNA sequence: TGTGCCTGGAGCGGGACAGGGGGCATGGCTCTCTATGGCTACACCTTC.

This clone was seen only once. The chain combines TRBV28 with TRBJ1-5; 7 nucleotides agree with TRBD1. The germline V gene encodes CDR1 MDHEN and CDR2 SYDVKM. The length of the CDR3 is 19 residues. Trimming at V came to 1 base and at J to 0 bases, leaving 12 bases not matched to a gene. The CDR3 reads CASSLFSDRRSASNQPQHF. The CDR3 nucleotides are TGTGCCAGCAGTTTATTCTCGGACAGGAGATCCGCTAGCAATCAGCCCCAGCATTTT.

The chain joins TRBV15 to TRBJ2-6; maybe TRBD1 (6 bases). The germline V gene has CDR1 LNHNV and CDR2 YYDKDF (reference sequence). This CDR3 region has 19 residues. Trimming took off 1 base at V and 2 bases at J, with 18 bases between the two ends. The DNA for the CDR3 is TGTGCCACCAGCAGAGCCGGGACATACTCTCGAGCTGGGGCCAACGTCCTGACTTTC. Its translation: CATSRAGTYSRAGANVLTF.